The T cell receptor beta chain described here comes from a study of post-analysis software for immune sequencing data. Study in general: Disease courses included relapsing-remitting, secondary progressive and progressive-relapsing multiple sclerosis. Study findings and constraints: When the samples were clustered directly with F measure, those that had been prepared in the same batch showed strong co-clustering. Five TRBV segments were more frequent in patients than controls; TRBV5-6, TRBV5-1 and TRBV20-1 belonged to this group. In multiple sclerosis, normalized Chao1 diversity was significantly below that of controls.

Note on this clonotype: Its matching antigen is unknown.

This CDR3 is 17 amino acids long. J lost 0 bases, V lost 5 bases, and 6 bases had no gene match. Germline loops: CDR1 SGHRS, CDR2 YFSETQ. cDNA libraries for TCR beta contained unique molecular identifiers. Between roughly 1 and 10 million T cells gave rise to some 520,000 cDNA molecules. TCRdb ran MiXCR on the PCR reads and lists one entry per CDR3 protein. The sample contains about 540,000 distinct CDR3 sequences, roughly 34% of which appear only once. This sequence originates from a girl between 2 and 17 years old with multiple sclerosis. This chain links TRBV5-1 with TRBJ2-6; 9 nucleotides match TRBD1. Sequenced sample: blood. The chain's CDR3 is CASREGTGRSGANVLTF. The CDR3 DNA sequence: TGCGCCAGCAGGGAAGGGACAGGGCGCTCTGGGGCCAACGTCCTGACTTTC.